Sequencing of this TCR beta chain was carried out in a study of T cell changes during pregnancy in multiple sclerosis. The CDR3 contains 14 residues. Per germline, CDR1 SGHTA and CDR2 FQGTGA. V was shortened by 1 base and J by 2 bases, with 7 bases between the two germline ends. The data were produced by immunoSEQ multiplex PCR, yet TCRdb's version contains in-frame clones alone and is incomplete. The data show just over 30,000 clones, around nine tenths seen once. Material: CD8+ T cells from peripheral blood mononuclear cells, obtained in the second trimester of pregnancy. The chain joins TRBV7-3 to TRBJ2-3; TRBD1 is a possible D gene (5 bases). This receptor was obtained from a female donor with multiple sclerosis, enrolled in a pregnancy study. CDR3 residues: CASSLIGATDTQYF. For the CDR3, the DNA is TGTGCCAGCAGCTTAATTGGGGCCACAGATACGCAGTATTTT. Together with reference TRBV7-3 and TRBJ2-3, the CDR3 gives the full variable domain: GAGVSQTPSNKVTEKGKYVELRCDPISGHTALYWYRQSLGQGPEFLIYFQGTGAADDSGLPNDRFFAVRPEGSVSTLKIQRTERGDSAVYLCASSLIGATDTQYFGPGTRLTVL.